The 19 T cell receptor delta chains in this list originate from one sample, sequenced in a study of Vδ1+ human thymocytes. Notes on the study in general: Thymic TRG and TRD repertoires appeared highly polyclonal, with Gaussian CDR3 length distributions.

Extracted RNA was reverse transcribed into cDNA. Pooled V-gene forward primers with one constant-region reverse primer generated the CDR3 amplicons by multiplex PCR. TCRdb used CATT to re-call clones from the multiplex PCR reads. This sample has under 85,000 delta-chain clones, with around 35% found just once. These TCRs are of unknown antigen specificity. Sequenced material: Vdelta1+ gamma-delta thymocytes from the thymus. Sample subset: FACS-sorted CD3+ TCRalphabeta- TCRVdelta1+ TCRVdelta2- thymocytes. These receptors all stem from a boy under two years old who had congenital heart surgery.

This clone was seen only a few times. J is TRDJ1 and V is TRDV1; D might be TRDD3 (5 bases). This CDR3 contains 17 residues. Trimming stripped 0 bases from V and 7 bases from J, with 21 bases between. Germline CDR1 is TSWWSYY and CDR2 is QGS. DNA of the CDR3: TGTGCTCTTGGGGAACTGACCTCCTGGGAGAAGGATTCTAAACTCATCTTT. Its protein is CALGELTSWEKDSKLIF.

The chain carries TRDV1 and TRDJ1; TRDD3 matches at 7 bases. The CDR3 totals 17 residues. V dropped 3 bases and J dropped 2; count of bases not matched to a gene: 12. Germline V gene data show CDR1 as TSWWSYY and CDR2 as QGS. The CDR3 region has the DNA TGTGCTCTTGGGGAGAAAGAGGGGGATGAAGGGACCGATAAACTCATCTTT. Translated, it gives CALGEKEGDEGTDKLIF.

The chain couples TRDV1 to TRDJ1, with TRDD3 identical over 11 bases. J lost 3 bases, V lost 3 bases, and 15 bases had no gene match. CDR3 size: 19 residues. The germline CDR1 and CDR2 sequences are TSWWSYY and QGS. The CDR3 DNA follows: TGTGCTCTTGGGGACGAGCCTTGTGTACTGGGGGATAACTCCGATAAACTCATCTTT. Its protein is CALGDEPCVLGDNSDKLIF.

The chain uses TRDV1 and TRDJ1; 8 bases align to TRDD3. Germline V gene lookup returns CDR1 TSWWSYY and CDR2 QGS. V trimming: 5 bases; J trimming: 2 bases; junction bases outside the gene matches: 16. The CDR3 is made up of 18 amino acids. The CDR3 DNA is TGTGCTCTTGGGTCCCGTCTAAGCTGGGGGACCTTGACCGATAAACTCATCTTT. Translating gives CALGSRLSWGTLTDKLIF.

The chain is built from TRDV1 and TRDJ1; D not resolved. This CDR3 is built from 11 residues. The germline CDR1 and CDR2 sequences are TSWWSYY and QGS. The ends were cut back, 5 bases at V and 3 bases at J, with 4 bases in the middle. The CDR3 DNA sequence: TGTGCTCTTGGGCCCCCCGATAAACTCATCTTT. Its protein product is CALGPPDKLIF.

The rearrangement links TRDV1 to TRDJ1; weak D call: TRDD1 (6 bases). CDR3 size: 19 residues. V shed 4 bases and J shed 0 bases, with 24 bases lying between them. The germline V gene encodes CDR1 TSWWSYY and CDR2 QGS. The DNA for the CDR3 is TGTGCTCTTGGGGGAAATAATTATCCCCTACAACAGTACACCGATAAACTCATCTTT. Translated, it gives CALGGNNYPLQQYTDKLIF.

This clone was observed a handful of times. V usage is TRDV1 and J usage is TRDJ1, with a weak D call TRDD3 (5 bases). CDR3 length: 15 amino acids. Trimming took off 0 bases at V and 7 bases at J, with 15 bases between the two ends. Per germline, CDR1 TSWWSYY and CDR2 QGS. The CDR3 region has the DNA TGTGCTCTTGGGGAACTAGGGATCCCCCCACCTAAACTCATCTTT. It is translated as CALGELGIPPPKLIF.

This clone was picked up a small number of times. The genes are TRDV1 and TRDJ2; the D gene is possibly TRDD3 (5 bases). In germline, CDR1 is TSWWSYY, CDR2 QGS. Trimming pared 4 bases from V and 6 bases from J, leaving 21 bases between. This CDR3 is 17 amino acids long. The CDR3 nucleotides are TGTGCTCTTGGGGCCCCCTTGGTCGGGATCTGGGCAGCACAACTCTTCTTT. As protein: CALGAPLVGIWAAQLFF.

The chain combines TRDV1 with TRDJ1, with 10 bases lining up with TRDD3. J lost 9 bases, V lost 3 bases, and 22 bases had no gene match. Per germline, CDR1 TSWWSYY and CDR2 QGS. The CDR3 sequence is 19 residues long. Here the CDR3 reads CALGDPSSTLTGGIRELIF. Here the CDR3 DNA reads TGTGCTCTTGGGGACCCTTCCTCCACACTTACTGGGGGGATACGTGAACTCATCTTT.

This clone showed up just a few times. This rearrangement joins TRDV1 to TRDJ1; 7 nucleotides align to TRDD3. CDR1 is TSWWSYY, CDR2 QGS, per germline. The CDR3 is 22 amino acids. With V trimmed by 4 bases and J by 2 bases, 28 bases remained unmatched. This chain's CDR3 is CALGAGRYWGPKSHRATDKLIF. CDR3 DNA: TGTGCTCTTGGGGCCGGTAGATACTGGGGACCAAAATCCCATAGAGCAACCGATAAACTCATCTTT.

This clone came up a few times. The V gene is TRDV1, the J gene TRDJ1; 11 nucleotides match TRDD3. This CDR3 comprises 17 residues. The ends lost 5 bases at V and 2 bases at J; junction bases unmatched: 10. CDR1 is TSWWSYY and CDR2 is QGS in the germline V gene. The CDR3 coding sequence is TGTGCTCTTGGGACATCTCTTGGGGGATACGGGACCGATAAACTCATCTTT. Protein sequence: CALGTSLGGYGTDKLIF.

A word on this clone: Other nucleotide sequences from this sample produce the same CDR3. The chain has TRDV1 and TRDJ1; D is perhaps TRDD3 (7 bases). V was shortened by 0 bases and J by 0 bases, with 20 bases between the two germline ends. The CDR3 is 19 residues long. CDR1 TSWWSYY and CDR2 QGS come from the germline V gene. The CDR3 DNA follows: TGTGCTCTTGGGGAACTTAGGCGACTGGGGCTTCCTTACACCGATAAACTCATCTTT. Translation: CALGELRRLGLPYTDKLIF.

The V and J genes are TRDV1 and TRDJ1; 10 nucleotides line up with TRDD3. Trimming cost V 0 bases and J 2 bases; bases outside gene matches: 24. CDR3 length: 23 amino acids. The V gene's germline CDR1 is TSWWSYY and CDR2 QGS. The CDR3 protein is CALGELEFLPLGDRHRRTDKLIF. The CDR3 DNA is TGTGCTCTTGGGGAACTGGAGTTCCTACCGCTGGGGGATAGGCACCGTCGGACCGATAAACTCATCTTT.

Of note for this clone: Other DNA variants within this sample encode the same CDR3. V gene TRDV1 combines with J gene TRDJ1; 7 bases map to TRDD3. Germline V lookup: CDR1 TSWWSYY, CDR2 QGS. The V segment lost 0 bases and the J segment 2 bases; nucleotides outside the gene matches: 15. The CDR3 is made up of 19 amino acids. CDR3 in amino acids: CALGELVFGGSGETDKLIF. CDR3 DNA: TGTGCTCTTGGGGAACTAGTATTCGGGGGATCCGGGGAGACCGATAAACTCATCTTT.

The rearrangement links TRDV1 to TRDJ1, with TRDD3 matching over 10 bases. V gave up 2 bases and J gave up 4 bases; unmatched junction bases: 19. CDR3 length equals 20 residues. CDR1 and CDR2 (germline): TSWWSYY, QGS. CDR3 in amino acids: CALGEGWTTTGGSTSDKLIF. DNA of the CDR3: TGTGCTCTTGGGGAAGGTTGGACTACAACTGGGGGATCCACTAGCGATAAACTCATCTTT.

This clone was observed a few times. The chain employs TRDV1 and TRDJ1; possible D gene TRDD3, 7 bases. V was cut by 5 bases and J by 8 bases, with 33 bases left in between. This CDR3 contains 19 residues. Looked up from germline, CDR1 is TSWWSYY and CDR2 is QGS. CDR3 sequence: CALGNSAFRGGSQNLKLIF. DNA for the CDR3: TGTGCTCTTGGGAACTCCGCCTTCCGCGGGGGATCCCAAAACTTAAAACTCATCTTT.

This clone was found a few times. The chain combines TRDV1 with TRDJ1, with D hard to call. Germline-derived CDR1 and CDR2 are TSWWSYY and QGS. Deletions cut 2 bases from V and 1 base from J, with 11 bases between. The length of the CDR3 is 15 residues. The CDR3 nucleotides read TGTGCTCTTGGGGAAGGCGGCTGCCGCACCGATAAACTCATCTTT. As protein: CALGEGGCRTDKLIF.

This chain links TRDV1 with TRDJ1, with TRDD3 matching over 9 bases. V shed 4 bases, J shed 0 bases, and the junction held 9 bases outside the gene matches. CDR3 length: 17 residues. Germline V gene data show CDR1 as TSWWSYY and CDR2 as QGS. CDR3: CALGGHWGKLNTDKLIF. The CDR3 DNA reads TGTGCTCTTGGGGGCCACTGGGGGAAGCTTAACACCGATAAACTCATCTTT.

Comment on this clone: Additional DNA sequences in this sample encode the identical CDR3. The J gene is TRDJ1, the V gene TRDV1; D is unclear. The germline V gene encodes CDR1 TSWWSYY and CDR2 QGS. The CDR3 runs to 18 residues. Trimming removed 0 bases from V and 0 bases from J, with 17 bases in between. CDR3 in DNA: TGTGCTCTTGGGGAACTCGGATCTACGTGGGCCCACACCGATAAACTCATCTTT. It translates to CALGELGSTWAHTDKLIF.